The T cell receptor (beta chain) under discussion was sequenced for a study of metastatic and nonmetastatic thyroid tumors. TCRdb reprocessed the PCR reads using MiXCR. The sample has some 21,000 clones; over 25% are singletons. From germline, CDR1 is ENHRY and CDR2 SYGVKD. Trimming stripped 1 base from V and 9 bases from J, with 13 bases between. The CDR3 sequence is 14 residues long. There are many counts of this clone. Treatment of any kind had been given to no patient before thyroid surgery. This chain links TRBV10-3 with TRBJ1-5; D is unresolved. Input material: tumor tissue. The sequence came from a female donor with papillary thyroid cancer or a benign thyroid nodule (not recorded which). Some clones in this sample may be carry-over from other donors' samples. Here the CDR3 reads CAISEYGSVVPQHF. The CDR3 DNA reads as TGTGCCATCAGTGAGTACGGCAGTGTAGTGCCCCAGCATTTT.